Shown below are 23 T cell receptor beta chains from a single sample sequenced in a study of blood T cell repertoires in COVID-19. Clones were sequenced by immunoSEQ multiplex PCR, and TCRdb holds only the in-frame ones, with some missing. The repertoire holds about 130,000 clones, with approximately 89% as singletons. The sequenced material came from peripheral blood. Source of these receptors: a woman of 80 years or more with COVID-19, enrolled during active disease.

Here the CDR3 DNA reads TGTGCCAGCACAGGCTTGGACAGAGCTAACTATGGCTACACCTTC. This gives the protein CASTGLDRANYGYTF. The V call is TRBV9, the J call TRBJ1-2, with D maybe TRBD1 (6 bases). CDR1 SGDLS and CDR2 YYNGEE come from the germline V gene. Between the trimmed V and J ends, which lost 6 bases and 0 bases, there was a span of 15 bases. This CDR3 is built from 15 residues.

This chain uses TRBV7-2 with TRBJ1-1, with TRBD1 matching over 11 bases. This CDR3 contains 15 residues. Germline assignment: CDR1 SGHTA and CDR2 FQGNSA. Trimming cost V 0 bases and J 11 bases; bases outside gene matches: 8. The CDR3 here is CASSLAGGQGGYAFF. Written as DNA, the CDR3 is TGTGCCAGCAGCTTAGCGGGGGGACAGGGGGGTTATGCTTTCTTT.

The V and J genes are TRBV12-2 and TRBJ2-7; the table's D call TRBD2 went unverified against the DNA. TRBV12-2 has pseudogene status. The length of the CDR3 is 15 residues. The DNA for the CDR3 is TGTGCAAGTCGCTTAGTGTTTAGCGGGAGCTACGAGCAGTACTTC. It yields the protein CASRLVFSGSYEQYF.

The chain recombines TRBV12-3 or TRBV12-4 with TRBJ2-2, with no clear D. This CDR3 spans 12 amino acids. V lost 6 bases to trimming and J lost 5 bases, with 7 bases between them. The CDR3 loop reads CASSFPTGELFF. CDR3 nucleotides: TGTGCCAGCAGCTTCCCGACCGGGGAGCTGTTTTTT.

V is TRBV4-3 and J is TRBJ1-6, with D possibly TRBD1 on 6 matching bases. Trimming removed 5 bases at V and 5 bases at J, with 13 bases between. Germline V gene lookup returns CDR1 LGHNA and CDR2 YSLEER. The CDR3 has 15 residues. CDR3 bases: TGCGCCAGCAGCGCAAATCAGGGGAATAATTCACCCCTCCACTTT. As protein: CASSANQGNNSPLHF.

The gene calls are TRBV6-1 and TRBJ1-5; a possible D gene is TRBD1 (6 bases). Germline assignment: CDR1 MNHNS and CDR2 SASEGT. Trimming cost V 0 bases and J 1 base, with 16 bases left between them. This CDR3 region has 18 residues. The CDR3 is CASSEALGGAGSNQPQHF. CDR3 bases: TGTGCCAGCAGTGAAGCGCTCGGGGGGGCGGGAAGCAATCAGCCCCAGCATTTT.

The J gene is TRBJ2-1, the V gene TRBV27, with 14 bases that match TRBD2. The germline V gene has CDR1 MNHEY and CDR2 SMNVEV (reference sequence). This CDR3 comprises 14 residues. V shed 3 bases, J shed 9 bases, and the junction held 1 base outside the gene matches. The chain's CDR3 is CASSFGTSGGEQFF. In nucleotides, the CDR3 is TGTGCCAGCAGTTTTGGGACTAGCGGGGGTGAGCAGTTCTTC.

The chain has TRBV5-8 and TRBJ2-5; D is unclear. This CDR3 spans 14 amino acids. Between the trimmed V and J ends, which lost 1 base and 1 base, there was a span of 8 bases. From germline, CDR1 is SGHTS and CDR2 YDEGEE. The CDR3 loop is CASSLSVLQETQYF. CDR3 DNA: TGTGCCAGCAGCTTGTCGGTCCTCCAAGAGACCCAGTACTTC.

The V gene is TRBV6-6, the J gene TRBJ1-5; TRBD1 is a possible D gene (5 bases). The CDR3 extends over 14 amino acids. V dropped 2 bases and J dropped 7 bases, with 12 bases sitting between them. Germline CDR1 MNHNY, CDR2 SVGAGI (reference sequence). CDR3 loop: CASSYEPGIQPQHF. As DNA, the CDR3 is TGTGCCAGCAGTTACGAGCCAGGGATCCAGCCCCAGCATTTT.

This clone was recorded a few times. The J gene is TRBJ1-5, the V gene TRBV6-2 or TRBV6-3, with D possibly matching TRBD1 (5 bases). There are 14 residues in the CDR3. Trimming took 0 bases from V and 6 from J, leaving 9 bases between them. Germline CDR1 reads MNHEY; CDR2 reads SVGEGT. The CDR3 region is CASSYSGGGQPQHF. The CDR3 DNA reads TGTGCCAGCAGTTACTCCGGGGGGGGTCAGCCCCAGCATTTT.

CDR3 coding DNA: TGTGCCATCGGCAGAGGAGTAGGGGAGGGAGAGACCCAGTACTTC. Translation gives CAIGRGVGEGETQYF. This chain uses TRBV10-3 with TRBJ2-5, with 7 bases that match TRBD2. This CDR3 has 15 amino acids. J was trimmed by 4 bases and V by 8 bases; bases with no gene match: 13. CDR1 is ENHRY and CDR2 is SYGVKD in the germline V gene.

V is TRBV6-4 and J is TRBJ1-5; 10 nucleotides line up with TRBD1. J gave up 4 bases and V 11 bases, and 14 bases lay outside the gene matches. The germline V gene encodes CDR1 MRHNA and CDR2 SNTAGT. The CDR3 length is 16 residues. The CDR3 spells CAPQKGDRGSNQPQHF. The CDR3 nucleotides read TGTGCCCCCCAGAAGGGGGACAGGGGATCAAATCAGCCCCAGCATTTT.

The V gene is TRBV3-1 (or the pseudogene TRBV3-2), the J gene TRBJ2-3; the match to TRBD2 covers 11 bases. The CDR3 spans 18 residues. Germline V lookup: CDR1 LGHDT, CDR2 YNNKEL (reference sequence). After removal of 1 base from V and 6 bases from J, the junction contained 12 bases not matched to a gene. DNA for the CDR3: TGTGCCAGCAGCCAAGCTGGCTCACTAGCGGGAGTACCGGATACGCAGTATTTT. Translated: CASSQAGSLAGVPDTQYF.

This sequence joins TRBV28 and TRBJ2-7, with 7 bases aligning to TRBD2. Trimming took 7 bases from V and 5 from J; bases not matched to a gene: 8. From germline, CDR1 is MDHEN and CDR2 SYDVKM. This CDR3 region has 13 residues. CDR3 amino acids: CASKGGGSHEQYF. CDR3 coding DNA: TGTGCCAGCAAGGGAGGCGGGAGCCACGAGCAGTACTTC.

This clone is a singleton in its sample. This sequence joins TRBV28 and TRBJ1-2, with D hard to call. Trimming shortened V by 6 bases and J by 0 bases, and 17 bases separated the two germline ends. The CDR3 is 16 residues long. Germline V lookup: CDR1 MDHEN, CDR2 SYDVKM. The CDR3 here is CASRYKTFLANYGYTF. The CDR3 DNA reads TGTGCCAGCAGGTACAAGACTTTTTTAGCTAACTATGGCTACACCTTC.

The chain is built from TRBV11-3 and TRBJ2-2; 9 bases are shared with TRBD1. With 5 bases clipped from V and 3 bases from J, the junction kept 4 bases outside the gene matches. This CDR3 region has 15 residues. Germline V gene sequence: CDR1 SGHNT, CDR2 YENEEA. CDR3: CASSGTGLDTGELFF. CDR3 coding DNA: TGTGCCAGCAGCGGGACAGGGTTGGACACCGGGGAGCTGTTTTTT.

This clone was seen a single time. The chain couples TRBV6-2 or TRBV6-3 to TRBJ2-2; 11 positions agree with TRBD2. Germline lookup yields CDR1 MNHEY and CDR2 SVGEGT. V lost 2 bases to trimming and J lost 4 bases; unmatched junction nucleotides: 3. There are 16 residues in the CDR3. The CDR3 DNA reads TGTGCCAGCAGTTACCCCGGGACTAGCGGCACCGGGGAGCTGTTTTTT. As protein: CASSYPGTSGTGELFF.

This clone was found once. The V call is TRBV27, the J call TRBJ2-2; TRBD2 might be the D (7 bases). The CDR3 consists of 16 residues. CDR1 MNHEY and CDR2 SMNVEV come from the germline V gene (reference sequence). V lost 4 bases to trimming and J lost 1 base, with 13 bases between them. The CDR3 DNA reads TGTGCCAGCAGTTCCCGGGGAGGGGGGAACACCGGGGAGCTGTTTTTT. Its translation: CASSSRGGGNTGELFF.

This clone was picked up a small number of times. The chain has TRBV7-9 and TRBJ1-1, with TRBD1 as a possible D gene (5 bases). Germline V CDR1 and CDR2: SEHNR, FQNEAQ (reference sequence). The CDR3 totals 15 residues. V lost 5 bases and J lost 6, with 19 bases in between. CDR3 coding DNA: TGTGCCAGCAGCATACTAGTGGGGGGGTCGGCTGAAGCTTTCTTT. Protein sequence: CASSILVGGSAEAFF.

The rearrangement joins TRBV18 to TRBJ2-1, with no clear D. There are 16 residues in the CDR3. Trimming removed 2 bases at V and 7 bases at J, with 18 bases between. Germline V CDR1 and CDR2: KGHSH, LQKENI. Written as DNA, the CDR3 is TGTGCCAGCTCACCAGTCGTCGCGTCCTCTTTTAATGAGCAGTTCTTC. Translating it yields CASSPVVASSFNEQFF.

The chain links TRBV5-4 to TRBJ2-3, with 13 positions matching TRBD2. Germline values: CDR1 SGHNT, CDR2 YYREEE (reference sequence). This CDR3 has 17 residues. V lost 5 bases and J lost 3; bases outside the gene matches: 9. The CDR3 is CASSRGTSGIRTDTQYF. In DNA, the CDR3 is TGTGCCAGCAGTCGTGGGACTAGCGGGATAAGGACAGATACGCAGTATTTT.

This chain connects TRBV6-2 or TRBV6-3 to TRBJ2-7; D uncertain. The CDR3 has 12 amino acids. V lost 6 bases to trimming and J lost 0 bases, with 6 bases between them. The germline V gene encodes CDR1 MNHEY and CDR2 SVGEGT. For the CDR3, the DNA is TGTGCCAGCAGCTCCAGCTCCTACGAGCAGTACTTC. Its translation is CASSSSSYEQYF.

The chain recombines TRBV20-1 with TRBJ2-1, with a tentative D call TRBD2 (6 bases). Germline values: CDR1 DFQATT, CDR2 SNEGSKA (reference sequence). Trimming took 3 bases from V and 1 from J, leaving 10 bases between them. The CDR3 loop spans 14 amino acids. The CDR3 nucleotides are TGCAGTGCTAGTCTGGGAGGTTCCTACAATGAGCAGTTCTTC. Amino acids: CSASLGGSYNEQFF.